This T cell receptor (beta chain) was recorded in a study of CD8 T cells in Susac syndrome. An input of roughly 0.45 to 1 ug of RNA was subjected to reverse transcription using random hexamers. Amplification of the TCR beta CDR3 was carried out by immunoSEQ multiplex PCR, which spanned a total of 54 Vbeta and 13 Jbeta segments. One entry per CDR3 protein results from TCRdb running MiXCR on the immunoSEQ multiplex PCR reads. The table includes 170,000 or so distinct CDR3 sequences, 95% detected once. A word on this clonotype: Its antigen is undetermined.

This CDR3 is 14 amino acids long. Trimming left V 3 bases short and J 1 base short, with 9 bases between. Germline assignment: CDR1 MNHEY and CDR2 SMNVEV (reference sequence). CD8+ and CD4+ T cells circulating in blood were sequenced for TCR beta. The authors negatively isolated CD8+ and CD4+ T cells and FACS-enriched TEMRA cells. General study findings and limits: Individuals included in the TCR sequencing and HLA analysis were acknowledged by the study to be relatively few in number.

The sequence was collected from a human donor with multiple sclerosis. The V call is TRBV27, the J call TRBJ2-5, with D uncertain. The sequencing sample was made of CD8+ T cells from PBMCs. DNA of the CDR3: TGTGCCAGCAGTTTCCGGCAGTTCCAAGAGACCCAGTACTTC. This sequence encodes CASSFRQFQETQYF.